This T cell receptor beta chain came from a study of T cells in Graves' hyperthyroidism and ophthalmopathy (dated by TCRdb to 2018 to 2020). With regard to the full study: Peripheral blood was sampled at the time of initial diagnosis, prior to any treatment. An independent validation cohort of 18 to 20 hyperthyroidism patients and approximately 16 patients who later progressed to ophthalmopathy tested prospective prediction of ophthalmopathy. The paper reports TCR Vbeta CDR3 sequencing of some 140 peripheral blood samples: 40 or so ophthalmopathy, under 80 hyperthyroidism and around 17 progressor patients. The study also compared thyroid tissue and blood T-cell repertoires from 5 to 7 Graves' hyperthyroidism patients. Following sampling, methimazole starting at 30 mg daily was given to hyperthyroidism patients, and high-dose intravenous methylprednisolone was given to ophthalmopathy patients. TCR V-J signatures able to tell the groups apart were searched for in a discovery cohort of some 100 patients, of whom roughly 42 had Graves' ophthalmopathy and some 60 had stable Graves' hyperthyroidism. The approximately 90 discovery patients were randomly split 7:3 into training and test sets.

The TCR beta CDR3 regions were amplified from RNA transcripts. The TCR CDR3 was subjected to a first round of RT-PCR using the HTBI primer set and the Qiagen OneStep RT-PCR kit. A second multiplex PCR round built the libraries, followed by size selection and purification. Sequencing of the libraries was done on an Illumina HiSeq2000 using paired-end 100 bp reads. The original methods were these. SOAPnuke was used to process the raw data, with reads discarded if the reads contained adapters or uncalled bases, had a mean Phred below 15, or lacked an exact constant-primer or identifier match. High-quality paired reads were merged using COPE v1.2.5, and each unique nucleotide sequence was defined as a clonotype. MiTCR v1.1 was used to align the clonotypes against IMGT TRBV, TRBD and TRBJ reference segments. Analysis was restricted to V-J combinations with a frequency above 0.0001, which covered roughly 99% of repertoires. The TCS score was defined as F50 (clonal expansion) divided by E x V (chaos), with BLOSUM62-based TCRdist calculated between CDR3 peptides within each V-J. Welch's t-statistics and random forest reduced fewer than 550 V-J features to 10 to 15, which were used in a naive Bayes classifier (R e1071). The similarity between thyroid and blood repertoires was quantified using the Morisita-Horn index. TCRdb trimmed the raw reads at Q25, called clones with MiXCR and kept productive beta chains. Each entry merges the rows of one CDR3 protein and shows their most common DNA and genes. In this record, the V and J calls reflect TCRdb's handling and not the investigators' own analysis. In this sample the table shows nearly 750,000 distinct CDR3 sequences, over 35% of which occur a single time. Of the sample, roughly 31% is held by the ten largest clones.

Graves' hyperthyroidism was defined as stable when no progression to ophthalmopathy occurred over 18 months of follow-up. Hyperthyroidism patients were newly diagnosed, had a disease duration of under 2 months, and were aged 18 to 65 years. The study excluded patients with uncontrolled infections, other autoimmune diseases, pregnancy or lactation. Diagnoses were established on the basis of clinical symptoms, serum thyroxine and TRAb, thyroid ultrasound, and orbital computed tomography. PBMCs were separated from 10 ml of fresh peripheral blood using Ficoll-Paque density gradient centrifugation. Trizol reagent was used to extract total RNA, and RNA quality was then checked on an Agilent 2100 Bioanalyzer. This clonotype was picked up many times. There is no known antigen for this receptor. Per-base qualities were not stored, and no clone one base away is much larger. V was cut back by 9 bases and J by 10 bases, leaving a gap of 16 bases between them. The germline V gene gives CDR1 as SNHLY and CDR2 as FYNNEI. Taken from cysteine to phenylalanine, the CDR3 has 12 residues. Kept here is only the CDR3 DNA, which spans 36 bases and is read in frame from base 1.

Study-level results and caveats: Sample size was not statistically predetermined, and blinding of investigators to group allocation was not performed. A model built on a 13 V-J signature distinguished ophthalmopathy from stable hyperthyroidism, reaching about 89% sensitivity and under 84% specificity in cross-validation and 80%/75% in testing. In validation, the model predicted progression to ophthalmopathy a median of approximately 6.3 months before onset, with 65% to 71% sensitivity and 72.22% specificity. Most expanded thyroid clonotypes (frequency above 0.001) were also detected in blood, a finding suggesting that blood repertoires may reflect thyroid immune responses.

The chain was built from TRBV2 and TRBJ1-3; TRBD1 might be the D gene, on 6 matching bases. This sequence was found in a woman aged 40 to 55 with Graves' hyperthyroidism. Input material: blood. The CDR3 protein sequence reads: CASRDRSGTIYF. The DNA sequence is TGTGCCAGTAGAGACAGGAGCGGGACCATATATTTT. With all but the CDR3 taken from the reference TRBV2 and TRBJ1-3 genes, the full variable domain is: EPEVTQTPSHQVTQMGQEVILRCVPISNHLYFYWYRQILGQKVEFLVSFYNNEISEKSEIFDDQFSVERPDGSNFTLKIRSTKLEDSAMYFCASRDRSGTIYFGEGSWLTVV.